This is a list of T cell receptor beta chains from one sample in a study of regulatory T cells in long-lasting Graves disease. TCRdb reprocessed the multiplex PCR reads with MiXCR, giving one entry per CDR3 protein. The table shows roughly 260,000 distinct CDR3 sequences, with 18% occurring only once. The same sample was also used in a study of T cells in Graves' hyperthyroidism and ophthalmopathy.

The sample consisted of peripheral blood mononuclear cells (PBMCs), taken at new diagnosis, from a patient treated with antithyroid drugs. The origin of the receptors is a woman under 40 with Graves disease. Both conserved end residues are part of each CDR3. The D gene is left open where the match is weak. Each size is once, few, many or a size class.

j_gene: TRBJ2-3; abundance: many; v_gene: TRBV13; len: 14; d_gene: .; CDR3nt: TGTGCCGTACAGGGAGGGGGGGCCACAGATACGCAGTATTTT; CDR3aa: CAVQGGGATDTQYF
j_gene: TRBJ2-1; abundance: many; v_gene: TRBV7-3; len: 13; d_gene: TRBD1; CDR3nt: TGTGCCAGCAGCTCGACAGGGTTCAGTGAGCAGTTCTTC; CDR3aa: CASSSTGFSEQFF
j_gene: TRBJ2-2; abundance: many; v_gene: TRBV20-1; len: 16; d_gene: .; CDR3nt: TGCAGTGCTATCCCATCTGGGGCAGGTTTTGGCGGGGAGCTGTTTTTT; CDR3aa: CSAIPSGAGFGGELFF
j_gene: TRBJ1-3; abundance: many; v_gene: TRBV14; len: 15; d_gene: .; CDR3nt: TGTGCCAGCAGCCAAGAAGTTCAGCCTGGAAACACCATATATTTT; CDR3aa: CASSQEVQPGNTIYF
j_gene: TRBJ1-5; abundance: many; v_gene: TRBV6-1; len: 16; d_gene: .; CDR3nt: TGTGCCAGCAGTGAAGTTCAGTCCAGCTGGAATCAGCCCCAGCATTTT; CDR3aa: CASSEVQSSWNQPQHF
j_gene: TRBJ1-5; abundance: many; v_gene: TRBV6-5; len: 16; d_gene: TRBD1; CDR3nt: TGTGCCAGCAGTTACCACGGGACAGGGGTGGATCAGCCCCAGCATTTT; CDR3aa: CASSYHGTGVDQPQHF
j_gene: TRBJ1-2; abundance: many; v_gene: TRBV2; len: 12; d_gene: .; CDR3nt: TGTGCCAGCAGTGAAGAGGGGTATGGCTACACCTTC; CDR3aa: CASSEEGYGYTF
j_gene: TRBJ2-7; abundance: many; v_gene: TRBV7-6; len: 12; d_gene: .; CDR3nt: TGTGCCAGCAGCTCCTTGAGGAACGAGCAGTACTTC; CDR3aa: CASSSLRNEQYF
j_gene: TRBJ1-4; abundance: many; v_gene: TRBV19; len: 16; d_gene: .; CDR3nt: TGTGCCAGCAAAATACGCCCAGGGGTCTCTAATGAAAAACTGTTTTTT; CDR3aa: CASKIRPGVSNEKLFF
j_gene: TRBJ1-2; abundance: many; v_gene: TRBV20-1; len: 15; d_gene: .; CDR3nt: TGCAGTGCTAGAGATTCAAGAGTGGTGGGAATTGGCTACACCTTC; CDR3aa: CSARDSRVVGIGYTF
j_gene: TRBJ1-5; abundance: many; v_gene: TRBV5-5; len: 15; d_gene: .; CDR3nt: TGTGCCAGCAGCTCGCAGGGACTCGGCAATCAGCCCCAGCATTTT; CDR3aa: CASSSQGLGNQPQHF